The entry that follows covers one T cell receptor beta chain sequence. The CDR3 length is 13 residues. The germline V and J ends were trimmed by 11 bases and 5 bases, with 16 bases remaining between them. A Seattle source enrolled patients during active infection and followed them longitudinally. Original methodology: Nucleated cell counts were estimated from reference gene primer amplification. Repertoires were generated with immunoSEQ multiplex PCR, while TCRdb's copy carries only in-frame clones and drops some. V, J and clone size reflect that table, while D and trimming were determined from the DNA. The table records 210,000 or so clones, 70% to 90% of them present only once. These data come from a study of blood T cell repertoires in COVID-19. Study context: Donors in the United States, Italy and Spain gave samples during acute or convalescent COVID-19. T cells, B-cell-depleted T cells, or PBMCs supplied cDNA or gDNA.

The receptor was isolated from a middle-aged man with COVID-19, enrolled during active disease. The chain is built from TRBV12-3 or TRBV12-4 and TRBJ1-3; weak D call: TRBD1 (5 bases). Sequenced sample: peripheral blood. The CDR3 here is CAAVRQGRNTIYF. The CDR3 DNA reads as TGTGCCGCGGTCCGGCAGGGAAGAAACACCATATATTTT.